This entry is about one TCR beta chain. The data are from a study of blood T cells in healthy people across ages. The CDR3 runs 17 residues. Trimming shortened V by 6 bases and J by 1 base, and 21 bases separated the two germline ends. Germline V gene lookup returns CDR1 MNHNY and CDR2 SVGAGI (reference sequence). Primed by a sample-barcoded 5' primer and a J-beta primer mix, a second PCR proceeded for 7 to 11 cycles. MiXCR, applied by TCRdb to the 5' RACE reads, yields one record per CDR3 protein. The repertoire has roughly 1.4 million distinct CDR3 sequences, 59% of them found once; the top ten carry 6.5% to 8.5%.

The sequenced sample consisted of blood. V usage is TRBV6-6 and J usage is TRBJ1-1; no reliable D call. This receptor was identified in a man aged 18-30 years in good health. This CDR3 is CASSLSVRPPANTEAFF. The DNA of the CDR3 is TGTGCCAGCAGCTTATCTGTTCGACCGCCGGCGAACACTGAAGCTTTCTTT.